Shown below are 17 T cell receptor beta chains from a single sample sequenced in a study of cytomegalovirus exposure and HLA in healthy donors. Sequencing used immunoSEQ multiplex PCR; TCRdb keeps in-frame clones, though not all of them. The data show 200,000 to 250,000 clones, approximately 87% seen once. The material sequenced was PBMCs. The source of these receptors is a young woman in good health and CMV-seronegative.

The CDR3 bases are TGCGCCAGCAGCCAAGTGACCACGCGCGGGGAAGCTTTCTTT. Translation: CASSQVTTRGEAFF. The V gene is TRBV4-1, the J gene TRBJ1-1; D gene uncertain. There are 14 residues in the CDR3. Germline assignment: CDR1 MGHRA and CDR2 YSYEKL. The V gene lost 1 base and the J gene lost 8 bases, with 14 bases spanning the gap.

V is TRBV20-1 and J is TRBJ1-1; D is ambiguous. Germline CDR1 is DFQATT and CDR2 is SNEGSKA (reference sequence). V was pared by 3 bases and J by 10 bases, with 12 bases between. The length of the CDR3 is 11 residues. CDR3 sequence: CSASHQVGAFF. DNA for the CDR3: TGCAGTGCTAGTCATCAGGTGGGAGCTTTCTTT.

In its sample, this clone was seen a few times. CDR3 coding DNA: TGCAGCGTTGACGACTTTAACACCGGGGAGCTGTTTTTT. As protein: CSVDDFNTGELFF. This rearrangement joins TRBV29-1 to TRBJ2-2; D is ambiguous. This CDR3 has 13 amino acids. Germline assignment: CDR1 SQVTM and CDR2 ANQGSEA. The V end was cut by 3 bases, the J end by 2 bases, with 7 bases between.

The rearrangement links TRBV19 to TRBJ1-5, with unresolved D. Germline CDR1 is LNHDA and CDR2 is SQIVND (reference sequence). V lost 2 bases, J lost 2 bases, and 13 bases lay in between. This CDR3 comprises 16 residues. The CDR3 DNA follows: TGTGCCAGTAGTATACGGACCAGTGGAGGCAATCAGCCCCAGCATTTT. This translates into CASSIRTSGGNQPQHF.

The V and J genes are TRBV6-5 and TRBJ1-2, with TRBD1 matching over 7 bases. Germline trimming cut 8 bases from V and 8 bases from J; bases unmatched to any gene: 8. The CDR3 runs 12 residues. The germline CDR1 and CDR2 sequences are MNHEY and SVGAGI. Here the CDR3 DNA reads TGTGCCAGCCGACCAGGGGGGGGAGGCTACACCTTC. Protein sequence: CASRPGGGGYTF.

This chain links TRBV5-1 with TRBJ2-1, with D unclear. Germline CDR1 SGHRS, CDR2 YFSETQ. The V end was cut by 1 base, the J end by 9 bases, with 8 bases between. This CDR3 region has 12 residues. CDR3 loop: CASSLRLGEQFF. The DNA of the CDR3 is TGCGCCAGCAGCTTGCGGCTTGGTGAGCAGTTCTTC.

A remark on this clone: The same CDR3 arises from other DNA sequences in this sample as well. V usage is TRBV18 and J usage is TRBJ1-1, with unresolved D. CDR3 length: 12 amino acids. Trimming cost V 6 bases and J 5 bases, with 10 bases left between them. CDR1 is KGHSH, CDR2 LQKENI, per germline. This CDR3 reads CASSPTGTEAFF. CDR3 sequence (DNA): TGTGCCAGCTCCCCGACGGGTACTGAAGCTTTCTTT.

The chain couples TRBV11-2 to TRBJ1-3; 12 bases match TRBD1. Germline CDR1 and CDR2: SGHAT and FQNNGV. The CDR3 totals 19 residues. The trim removed 5 bases at V and 0 bases at J, leaving 11 bases unmatched. The CDR3 here is CASSLGTGGDYGSGNTIYF. The CDR3 DNA reads TGTGCCAGCAGCCTCGGGACAGGGGGCGATTATGGCTCTGGAAACACCATATATTTT.

The chain has TRBV27 and TRBJ2-7; D remains ambiguous. V was trimmed by 1 base and J by 5 bases, leaving 12 bases between them. CDR1 is MNHEY and CDR2 is SMNVEV in the germline V gene (reference sequence). CDR3 size: 14 residues. This CDR3 reads CASSLFPRVDEQYF. CDR3 bases: TGTGCCAGCAGTTTATTCCCAAGGGTAGACGAGCAGTACTTC.

This clone was seen a single time. The CDR3 DNA reads as TGTGCCAGCAGCTTAGTTGACCGACTAAGCACAGATACGCAGTATTTT. It yields the protein CASSLVDRLSTDTQYF. The genes are TRBV7-2 and TRBJ2-3; D may be TRBD2 (5 bases). With 1 base removed from V and 0 bases from J, the gap between germline ends came to 11 bases. The CDR3 sequence is 16 residues long. Germline V gives CDR1 SGHTA, CDR2 FQGNSA.

This clone has just one count. The chain joins TRBV7-2 to TRBJ1-4; D gene ambiguous. The V end lost 0 bases, the J end lost 8 bases, and 10 bases lay between the germline ends. The CDR3 is 14 residues long. Germline lookup yields CDR1 SGHTA and CDR2 FQGNSA. The CDR3: CASSLARGMEKLFF. In DNA, the CDR3 is TGTGCCAGCAGCTTAGCCCGGGGTATGGAAAAACTGTTTTTT.

V usage is TRBV19 and J usage is TRBJ2-6; a possible D gene is TRBD2 (5 bases). The germline V gene has CDR1 LNHDA and CDR2 SQIVND (reference sequence). V lost 4 bases and J lost 0, with 16 bases in between. The CDR3 runs to 18 residues. CDR3 region: CASSTVGGSFSGANVLTF. CDR3 coding DNA: TGTGCCAGTAGTACTGTAGGAGGTTCTTTCTCTGGGGCCAACGTCCTGACTTTC.

This clone is deemed medium-sized. In the same sample, other DNA sequences code for this CDR3. The chain couples TRBV5-1 to TRBJ1-2, with 7 positions matching TRBD1. The CDR3 sequence is 15 residues long. Unmatched junction bases numbered 9, after V lost 6 bases and J lost 1 base. Germline V gives CDR1 SGHRS, CDR2 YFSETQ. The CDR3 coding sequence is TGCGCCAGCACTTCGAGGACAGGAGTTAACTATGGCTACACCTTC. It specifies CASTSRTGVNYGYTF.

The rearrangement uses TRBV4-1 and TRBJ2-1, with D maybe TRBD2 (5 bases). V was shortened by 0 bases and J by 9 bases, with 15 bases between the two germline ends. The germline gives CDR1 MGHRA, CDR2 YSYEKL. There are 15 residues in the CDR3. The CDR3 protein is CASSQESASSGEQFF. In DNA, the CDR3 is TGCGCCAGCAGCCAAGAATCGGCTAGCTCCGGTGAGCAGTTCTTC.

J is TRBJ2-7 and V is TRBV5-8, with D perhaps assigned TRBD1 or TRBD2 (5 bases each). CDR3 size: 14 residues. The germline V gene has CDR1 SGHTS and CDR2 YDEGEE. Trimming left V 0 bases short and J 2 bases short, with 9 bases between. The DNA for the CDR3 is TGTGCCAGCAGCTTGGGGGGGTTGACCTACGAGCAGTACTTC. This sequence encodes CASSLGGLTYEQYF.

The rearrangement joins TRBV5-1 to TRBJ1-2, with D tentatively TRBD1 (5 bases). CDR3 size: 14 residues. Germline V gene data show CDR1 as SGHRS and CDR2 as YFSETQ. The V end lost 8 bases, the J end lost 1 base, and 15 bases lay between the germline ends. The DNA for the CDR3 is TGCGCCAGTCAGAGGGGACTCCGTAACTATGGCTACACCTTC. It specifies CASQRGLRNYGYTF.

The rearrangement links TRBV13 to TRBJ2-1; 7 bases are a match to TRBD2. Trimming removed 0 bases from V and 0 bases from J; junction bases left unmatched: 11. Germline CDR1 is PRHDT and CDR2 is FYEKMQ (reference sequence). The CDR3 has 19 residues. The chain's CDR3 is CASSLGPHPGGISYNEQFF. The DNA of the CDR3 is TGTGCCAGCAGCTTAGGCCCCCACCCCGGGGGGATCTCCTACAATGAGCAGTTCTTC.